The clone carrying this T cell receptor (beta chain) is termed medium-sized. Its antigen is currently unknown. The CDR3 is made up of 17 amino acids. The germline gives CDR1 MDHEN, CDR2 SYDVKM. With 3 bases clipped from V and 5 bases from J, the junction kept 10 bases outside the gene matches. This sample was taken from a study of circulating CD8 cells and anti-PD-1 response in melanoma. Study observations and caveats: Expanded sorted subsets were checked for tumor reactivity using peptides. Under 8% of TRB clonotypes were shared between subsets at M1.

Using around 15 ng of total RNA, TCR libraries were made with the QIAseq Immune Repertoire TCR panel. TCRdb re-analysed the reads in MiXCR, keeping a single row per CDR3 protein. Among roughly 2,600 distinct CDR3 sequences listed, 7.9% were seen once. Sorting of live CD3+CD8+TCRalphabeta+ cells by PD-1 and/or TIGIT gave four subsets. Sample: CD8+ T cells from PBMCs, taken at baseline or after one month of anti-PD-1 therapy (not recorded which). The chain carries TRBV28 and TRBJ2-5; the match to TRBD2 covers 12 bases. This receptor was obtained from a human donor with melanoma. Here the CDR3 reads CASSFHTSGGPRETQYF. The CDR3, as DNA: TGTGCCAGCAGTTTTCACACTAGCGGGGGGCCCCGGGAGACCCAGTACTTC. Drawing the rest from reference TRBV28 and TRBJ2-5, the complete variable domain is DVKVTQSSRYLVKRTGEKVFLECVQDMDHENMFWYRQDPGLGLRLIYFSYDVKMKEKGDIPEGYSVSREKKERFSLILESASTNQTSMYLCASSFHTSGGPRETQYFGPGTRLLVL.